The text below deals with one T cell receptor (beta chain). The source of the sample is a study of blood T cell repertoires in COVID-19. V shed 4 bases, J shed 5 bases, and the junction held 8 bases outside the gene matches. This CDR3 comprises 15 residues. Germline values: CDR1 SGHRS, CDR2 YFSETQ. TCRdb's copy holds only in-frame clones and misses some; the assay was immunoSEQ multiplex PCR. The table shows around 110,000 clones, with around four fifths occurring only once. Sequencing was performed on peripheral blood. This TCR came from a woman between 65 and 79 years old with acute or convalescent COVID-19. The J gene is TRBJ2-3, the V gene TRBV5-1; 9 bases are a match to TRBD1. The CDR3 DNA reads TGCGCCAGCAGCAACGGACAGGGGTATGGAGATACGCAGTATTTT. Amino acid sequence: CASSNGQGYGDTQYF. Variable domain in full (rest from reference TRBV5-1 and TRBJ2-3): KAGVTQTPRYLIKTRGQQVTLSCSPISGHRSVSWYQQTPGQGLQFLFEYFSETQRNKGNFPGRFSGRQFSNSRSEMNVSTLELGDSALYLCASSNGQGYGDTQYFGPGTRLTVL.